The T cell receptor beta chain described here comes from a study of chemoradiotherapy in HPV16-positive cancers. The V and J ends lost 3 bases and 8 bases, in that order; junction bases with no gene match: 6. The germline V gene has CDR1 MNHEY and CDR2 SMNVEV (reference sequence). The length of the CDR3 is 14 residues. The assay was immunoSEQ multiplex PCR, and TCRdb's table has in-frame clones only and misses some. The repertoire holds 20,000 to 25,000 clones, with more than 70% as singletons. J is TRBJ2-1 and V is TRBV27, with TRBD1 identical over 8 bases. The specimen was blood, collected from a patient who underwent chemoradiotherapy. The sequence was obtained from a human donor with HPV-associated anogenital cancer. The CDR3 DNA follows: TGTGCCAGCAGTTTGAGGACAGGGTTAGATGAGCAGTTCTTC. Its translation is CASSLRTGLDEQFF.